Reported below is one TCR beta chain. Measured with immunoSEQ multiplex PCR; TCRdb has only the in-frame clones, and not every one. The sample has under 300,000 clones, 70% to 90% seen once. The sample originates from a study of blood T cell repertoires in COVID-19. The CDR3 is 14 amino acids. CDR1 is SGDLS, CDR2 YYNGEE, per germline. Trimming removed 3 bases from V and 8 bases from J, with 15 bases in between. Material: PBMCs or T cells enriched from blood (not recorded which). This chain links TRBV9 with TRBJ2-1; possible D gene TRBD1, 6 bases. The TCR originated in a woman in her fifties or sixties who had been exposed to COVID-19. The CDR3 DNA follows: TGTGCCAGCAGCGGGGGGCCGCTAATGCATGAGCAGTTCTTC. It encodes CASSGGPLMHEQFF.